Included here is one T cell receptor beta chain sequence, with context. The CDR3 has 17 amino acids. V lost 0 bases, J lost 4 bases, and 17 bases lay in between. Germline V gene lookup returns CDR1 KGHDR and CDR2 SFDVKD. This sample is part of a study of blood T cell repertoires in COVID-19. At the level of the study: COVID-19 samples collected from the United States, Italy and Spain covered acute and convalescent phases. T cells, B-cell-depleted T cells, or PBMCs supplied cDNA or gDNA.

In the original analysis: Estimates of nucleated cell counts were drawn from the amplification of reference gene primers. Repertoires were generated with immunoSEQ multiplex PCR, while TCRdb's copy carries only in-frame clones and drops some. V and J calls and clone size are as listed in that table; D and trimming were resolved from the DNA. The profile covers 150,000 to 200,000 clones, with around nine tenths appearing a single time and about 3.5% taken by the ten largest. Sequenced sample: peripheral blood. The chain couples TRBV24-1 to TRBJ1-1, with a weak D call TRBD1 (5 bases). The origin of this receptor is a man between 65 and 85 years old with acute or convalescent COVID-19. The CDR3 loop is CATSDLHVEDGGTEAFF. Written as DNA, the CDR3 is TGTGCCACCAGTGATTTGCACGTCGAAGACGGGGGCACTGAAGCTTTCTTT.